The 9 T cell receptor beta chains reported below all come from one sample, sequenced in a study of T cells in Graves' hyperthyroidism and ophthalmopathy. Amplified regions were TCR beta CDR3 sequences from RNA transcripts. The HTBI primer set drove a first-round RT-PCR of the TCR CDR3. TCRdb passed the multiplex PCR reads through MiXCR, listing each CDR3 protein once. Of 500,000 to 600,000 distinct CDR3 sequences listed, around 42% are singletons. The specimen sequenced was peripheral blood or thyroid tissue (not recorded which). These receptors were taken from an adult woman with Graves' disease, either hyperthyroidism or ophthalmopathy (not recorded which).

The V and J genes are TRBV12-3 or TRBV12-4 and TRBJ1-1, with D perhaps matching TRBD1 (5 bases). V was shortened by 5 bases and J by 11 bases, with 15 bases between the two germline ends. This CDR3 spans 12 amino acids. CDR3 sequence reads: CASSNSGTDAFF. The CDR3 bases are TGTGCCAGCAGTAACTCCGGGACGGACGCTTTCTTT.

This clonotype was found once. CDR3 sequence: CASSPGRGGGEAFF. Here the CDR3 DNA reads TGTGCCAGCAGCCCCGGGAGGGGAGGGGGCGAAGCTTTCTTT. The chain carries TRBV7-2 and TRBJ1-1, with 7 nucleotides matching TRBD1. Germline CDR1 reads SGHTA; CDR2 reads FQGNSA. With V trimmed by 5 bases and J by 8 bases, 11 bases remained unmatched. The CDR3 is 14 residues long.

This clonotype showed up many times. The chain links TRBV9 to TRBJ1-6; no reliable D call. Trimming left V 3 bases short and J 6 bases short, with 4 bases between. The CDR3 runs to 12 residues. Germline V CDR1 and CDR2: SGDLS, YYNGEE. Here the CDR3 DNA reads TGTGCCAGCAGCGAGATTAATTCACCCCTCCACTTT. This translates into CASSEINSPLHF.

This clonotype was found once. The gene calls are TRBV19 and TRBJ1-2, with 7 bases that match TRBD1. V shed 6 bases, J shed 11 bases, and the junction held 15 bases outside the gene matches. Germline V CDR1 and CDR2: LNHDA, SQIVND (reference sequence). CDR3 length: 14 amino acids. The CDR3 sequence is CASRRSDRVEGYTF. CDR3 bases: TGTGCCAGTAGACGGAGTGACAGGGTCGAAGGGTACACCTTC.

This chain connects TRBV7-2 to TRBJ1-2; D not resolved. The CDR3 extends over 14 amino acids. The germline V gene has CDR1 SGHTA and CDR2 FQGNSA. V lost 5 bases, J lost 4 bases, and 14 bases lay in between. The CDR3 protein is CASSNHGEPYGYTF. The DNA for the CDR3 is TGTGCCAGCAGCAACCACGGGGAACCCTATGGCTACACCTTC.

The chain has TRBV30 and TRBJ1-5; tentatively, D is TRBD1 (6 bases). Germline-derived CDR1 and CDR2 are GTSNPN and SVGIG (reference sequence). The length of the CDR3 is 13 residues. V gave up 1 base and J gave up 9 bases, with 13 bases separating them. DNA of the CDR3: TGTGCCTGGAGTGACAGGGACGGGGGGCCCCAGCATTTT. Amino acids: CAWSDRDGGPQHF.

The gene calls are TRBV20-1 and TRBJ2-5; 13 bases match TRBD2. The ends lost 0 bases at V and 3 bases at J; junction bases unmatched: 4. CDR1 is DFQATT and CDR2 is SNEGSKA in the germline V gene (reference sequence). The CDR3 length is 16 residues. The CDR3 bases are TGCAGTGCTAGAGATCAAACTAGCGGGAGGGAAGAGACCCAGTACTTC. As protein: CSARDQTSGREETQYF.

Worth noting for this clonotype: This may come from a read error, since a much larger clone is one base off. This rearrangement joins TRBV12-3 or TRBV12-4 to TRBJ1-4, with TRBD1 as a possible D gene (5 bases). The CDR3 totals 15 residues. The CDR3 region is CASSLFRAPNGKLFF. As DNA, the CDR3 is TGTGCCAGCAGTTTGTTCAGGGCTCCTAATGGAAAACTGTTTTTT.

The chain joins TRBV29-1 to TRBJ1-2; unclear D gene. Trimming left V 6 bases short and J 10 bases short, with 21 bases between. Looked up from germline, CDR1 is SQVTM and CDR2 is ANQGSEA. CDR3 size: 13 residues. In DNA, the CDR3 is TGCAGCGTAGACCCTAACAGTATAAAGGACTACACCTTC. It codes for CSVDPNSIKDYTF.